The sequence of this T cell receptor (beta chain) was determined in a study of blood T cell repertoires in COVID-19. Study summary: Italy, Spain and the United States were the sources of the convalescent and acute COVID-19 samples.

Germline V lookup: CDR1 MDHEN, CDR2 SYDVKM. J gave up 3 bases and V 6 bases, and 11 bases lay outside the gene matches. CDR3 size: 17 residues. Sequencing was performed with immunoSEQ multiplex PCR; in TCRdb, only in-frame clones are kept and a portion is missing. The profile shows approximately 180,000 clones, approximately 85% of them singletons. Sequenced input: peripheral blood. This chain connects TRBV28 to TRBJ2-1, with 10 bases aligning to TRBD2. The TCR originated in a man between 60 and 75 years old with acute or convalescent COVID-19. DNA for the CDR3: TGTGCCAGCAGACAACCGTGGCTAGCGGGAGTCTACAATGAGCAGTTCTTC. Protein product: CASRQPWLAGVYNEQFF.